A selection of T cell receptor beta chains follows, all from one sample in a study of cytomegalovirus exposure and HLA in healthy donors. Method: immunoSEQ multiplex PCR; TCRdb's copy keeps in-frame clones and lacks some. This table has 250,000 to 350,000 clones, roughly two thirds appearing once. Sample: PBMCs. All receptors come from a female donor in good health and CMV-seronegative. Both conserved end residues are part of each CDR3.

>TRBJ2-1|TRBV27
CASSFGTSGKIEGLQNEQFF
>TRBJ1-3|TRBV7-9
CASSLGRGSPSGNTIYF
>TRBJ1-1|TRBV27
CASSLTANTEAFF
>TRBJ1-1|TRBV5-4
CALTRGLGRNTEAFF
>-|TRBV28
CASSWGGGTYEQYF
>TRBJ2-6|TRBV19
CASSIDRGAGANVLTF
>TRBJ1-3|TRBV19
CASTKAQRPSGNTIYF
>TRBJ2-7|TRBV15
CATKQGTGESNEQYF
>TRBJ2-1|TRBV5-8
CASSLVSAPYNEQFF
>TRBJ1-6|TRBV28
CASLQGFNSPLHF
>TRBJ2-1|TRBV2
CASSEAGGRSYNEQFF
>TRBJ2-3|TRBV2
CASSRTSVSTDTQYF
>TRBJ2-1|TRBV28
CASSPLLFYNEQFF